This is a list of T cell receptor beta chains from one sample in a study of T cell responses to AZD1222 COVID-19 vaccine. TCRdb's copy holds only in-frame clones and misses some; the assay was immunoSEQ multiplex PCR. The sample lists about 140,000 clones, roughly 93% occurring once. Sequences were derived from peripheral blood, sampled on day 0 of MenACWY control vaccination. These receptors all come from an adult in good health. Both conserved end residues are part of each CDR3. The order of the fields is V gene, J gene, CDR3 length, clone size, D gene, CDR3 DNA, CDR3 protein. The D gene is left open where the match is weak. Where a row states a size, it is once, few, many or the class of an expanded clone; other rows omit it.

v_gene: TRBV5-1; j_gene: TRBJ2-3; len: 14; abundance: .; d_gene: .; CDR3nt: TGCGCCAGCAGCTTGGATCAAATAGGAGATACGCAGTATTTT; CDR3aa: CASSLDQIGDTQYF
v_gene: TRBV15; j_gene: TRBJ2-7; len: 15; abundance: .; d_gene: TRBD1; CDR3nt: TGTGCCACCAGCAGAGGGGGACAGGGGCCCAACGAGCAGTACTTC; CDR3aa: CATSRGGQGPNEQYF
v_gene: TRBV5-1; j_gene: TRBJ2-3; len: 15; abundance: .; d_gene: TRBD1; CDR3nt: TGCGCCAGCAGTTGGGACAGGGGGAGCACAGATACGCAGTATTTT; CDR3aa: CASSWDRGSTDTQYF
v_gene: TRBV18; j_gene: TRBJ1-5; len: 14; abundance: .; d_gene: .; CDR3nt: TGTGCCAGCTCACCAGACAGGCCTAGTCCCCCCCAGCATTTT; CDR3aa: CASSPDRPSPPQHF
v_gene: TRBV12-3/TRBV12-4; j_gene: TRBJ1-3; len: 12; abundance: .; d_gene: TRBD1; CDR3nt: TGTGCCAGCAGCCTGGACAGGGGCTCCCTATATTTT; CDR3aa: CASSLDRGSLYF
v_gene: TRBV7-3; j_gene: TRBJ1-2; len: 15; abundance: once; d_gene: TRBD1; CDR3nt: TGTGCCAGCAGCTTATCTGGGACAGGGAGATATGGCTACACCTTC; CDR3aa: CASSLSGTGRYGYTF
v_gene: TRBV7-3; j_gene: TRBJ2-2; len: 16; abundance: .; d_gene: TRBD1; CDR3nt: TGTGCCAGCAGCCAAGCCGGGACAGCGAACACCGGGGAGCTGTTTTTT; CDR3aa: CASSQAGTANTGELFF
v_gene: TRBV7-2; j_gene: TRBJ2-7; len: 15; abundance: .; d_gene: .; CDR3nt: TGTGCCAGCAGTTCTCGGCAGTCTCCTGATGGGGGGCAGTACTTC; CDR3aa: CASSSRQSPDGGQYF
v_gene: TRBV11-2; j_gene: TRBJ2-3; len: 15; abundance: .; d_gene: TRBD2; CDR3nt: TGTGCCAGCAGCTTTGGGGACTACAGTACAGATACGCAGTATTTT; CDR3aa: CASSFGDYSTDTQYF
v_gene: TRBV7-9; j_gene: TRBJ1-2; len: 14; abundance: .; d_gene: TRBD1; CDR3nt: TGTGCCAGCAGCTTAGCGTTACAGGGGGGAAGCTACACCTTC; CDR3aa: CASSLALQGGSYTF
v_gene: TRBV5-6; j_gene: TRBJ2-7; len: 13; abundance: .; d_gene: .; CDR3nt: TGTGCCAGCAGCTTGGCCACGACCTACGAGCAGTACTTC; CDR3aa: CASSLATTYEQYF
v_gene: TRBV7-3; j_gene: TRBJ2-2; len: 14; abundance: .; d_gene: .; CDR3nt: TGTGCCAGCAGCTTAACGGGGCAGGCCGGGGAGCTGTTTTTT; CDR3aa: CASSLTGQAGELFF
v_gene: TRBV7-2; j_gene: TRBJ1-1; len: 12; abundance: .; d_gene: .; CDR3nt: TGTGCCAGCTCGCATTCGAACACTGAAGCTTTCTTT; CDR3aa: CASSHSNTEAFF
v_gene: TRBV5-1; j_gene: TRBJ2-1; len: 14; abundance: once; d_gene: .; CDR3nt: TGCGCCAGCAGCTTCGGATCAGAGTACAATGAGCAGTTCTTC; CDR3aa: CASSFGSEYNEQFF
v_gene: TRBV4-1; j_gene: TRBJ1-6; len: 13; abundance: .; d_gene: .; CDR3nt: TGCGCCAGCAGCCAAGCCAGGAATTCACCCCTCCACTTT; CDR3aa: CASSQARNSPLHF
v_gene: TRBV6-5; j_gene: TRBJ2-3; len: 14; abundance: .; d_gene: TRBD2; CDR3nt: TGTGCCACCCGGGCTAGCGGGGGGACAGATACGCAGTATTTT; CDR3aa: CATRASGGTDTQYF
v_gene: TRBV7-8; j_gene: TRBJ2-6; len: 17; abundance: .; d_gene: .; CDR3nt: TGTGCCAGCAGCTCCCGGGACCTCTCCCGTGGGGCCAACGTCCTGACTTTC; CDR3aa: CASSSRDLSRGANVLTF
v_gene: TRBV10-3; j_gene: TRBJ1-1; len: 14; abundance: .; d_gene: .; CDR3nt: TGTGCCATCAGCAAGGAGGGAATGAACACTGAAGCTTTCTTT; CDR3aa: CAISKEGMNTEAFF
v_gene: TRBV2; j_gene: TRBJ2-2; len: 12; abundance: .; d_gene: .; CDR3nt: TGTGCCAGCAGTGACACTTACGGGGAGCTGTTTTTT; CDR3aa: CASSDTYGELFF
v_gene: TRBV5-1; j_gene: TRBJ1-4; len: 15; abundance: .; d_gene: TRBD1; CDR3nt: TGCGCCAGCAGCTTGGCCAGGGGGGCGCGTGAAAAACTGTTTTTT; CDR3aa: CASSLARGAREKLFF
v_gene: TRBV6-5; j_gene: TRBJ1-1; len: 14; abundance: .; d_gene: .; CDR3nt: TGTGCCAGCAGTTACCTAGGTGCTCACGGGGGAGCTTTCTTT; CDR3aa: CASSYLGAHGGAFF
v_gene: TRBV9; j_gene: TRBJ1-1; len: 15; abundance: .; d_gene: .; CDR3nt: TGTGCCAGCAGCGTAGCGGCAGGGGATATCACTGAAGCTTTCTTT; CDR3aa: CASSVAAGDITEAFF
v_gene: TRBV25-1; j_gene: TRBJ2-2; len: 15; abundance: .; d_gene: TRBD1; CDR3nt: TGTGCCAGCAGTGGTCTCGGGACAGGGGCCGGGGAGCTGTTTTTT; CDR3aa: CASSGLGTGAGELFF
v_gene: TRBV20-1; j_gene: TRBJ1-1; len: 11; abundance: .; d_gene: .; CDR3nt: TGCAGTGCTCTTGACACGCCTGAAGCTTTCTTT; CDR3aa: CSALDTPEAFF
v_gene: TRBV12-3/TRBV12-4; j_gene: TRBJ2-5; len: 13; abundance: .; d_gene: .; CDR3nt: TGTGCCAGCGGCCTGGAGTCGCGGGAGACCCAGTACTTC; CDR3aa: CASGLESRETQYF
v_gene: TRBV5-8; j_gene: TRBJ1-1; len: 15; abundance: once; d_gene: .; CDR3nt: TGTGCCAGCAGCTTCGAGGCCCTCATGAACACTGAAGCTTTCTTT; CDR3aa: CASSFEALMNTEAFF
v_gene: TRBV19; j_gene: TRBJ1-2; len: 14; abundance: .; d_gene: TRBD1; CDR3nt: TGTGCCACCGCGTCGGGACAGGGGACCTATGGCTACACCTTC; CDR3aa: CATASGQGTYGYTF
v_gene: TRBV10-3; j_gene: TRBJ2-7; len: 13; abundance: .; d_gene: .; CDR3nt: TGTGCCATCAGTGAAGGATTTTCCTACGAGCAGTACTTC; CDR3aa: CAISEGFSYEQYF
v_gene: TRBV7-6; j_gene: TRBJ1-4; len: 16; abundance: .; d_gene: .; CDR3nt: TGTGCCAGCAGCCCCCTACGGGGGTCTACTAATGAAAAACTGTTTTTT; CDR3aa: CASSPLRGSTNEKLFF
v_gene: TRBV5-1; j_gene: TRBJ1-2; len: 14; abundance: once; d_gene: .; CDR3nt: TGCGCCAGCAGCTTGGGTCAGGGATCAGATGGCTACACCTTC; CDR3aa: CASSLGQGSDGYTF
v_gene: TRBV9; j_gene: TRBJ1-1; len: 14; abundance: once; d_gene: .; CDR3nt: TGTGCCAGCAGCGTGGAGGACTGGAACACTGAAGCTTTCTTT; CDR3aa: CASSVEDWNTEAFF
v_gene: TRBV6-5; j_gene: TRBJ2-1; len: 13; abundance: .; d_gene: .; CDR3nt: TGTGCCAGCAGTTACTCGATTGGGAATGAGCAGTTCTTC; CDR3aa: CASSYSIGNEQFF
v_gene: TRBV10-2; j_gene: TRBJ2-1; len: 15; abundance: once; d_gene: TRBD2; CDR3nt: TGCGCCAGCAGAGATAGCGGGACATCCTACAATGAGCAGTTCTTC; CDR3aa: CASRDSGTSYNEQFF
v_gene: TRBV10-3; j_gene: TRBJ2-3; len: 15; abundance: .; d_gene: .; CDR3nt: TGTGCCATCACCAATATCCCGGAATCCACAGATACGCAGTATTTT; CDR3aa: CAITNIPESTDTQYF
v_gene: TRBV11-3; j_gene: TRBJ1-1; len: 16; abundance: .; d_gene: .; CDR3nt: TGTGCCAGCAGCCCCGGGCGGGGAAAGAGTAGCACTGAAGCTTTCTTT; CDR3aa: CASSPGRGKSSTEAFF
v_gene: TRBV18; j_gene: TRBJ2-5; len: 11; abundance: .; d_gene: .; CDR3nt: TGTGCCAGCTCGCCCGGGGAGACCCAGTACTTC; CDR3aa: CASSPGETQYF
v_gene: TRBV10-3; j_gene: TRBJ2-6; len: 18; abundance: .; d_gene: TRBD1; CDR3nt: TGTGCCATCAGGGGACCGGGACAGACCTTCAGTGGGGCCAACGTCCTGACTTTC; CDR3aa: CAIRGPGQTFSGANVLTF
v_gene: TRBV7-9; j_gene: TRBJ1-1; len: 15; abundance: .; d_gene: .; CDR3nt: TGTGCCAGCAGTTCTACTAGGGGGATGAACACTGAAGCTTTCTTT; CDR3aa: CASSSTRGMNTEAFF
v_gene: TRBV7-9; j_gene: TRBJ1-1; len: 10; abundance: .; d_gene: .; CDR3nt: TGTGCCAGCGGGGGCAGGGAAGCTTTCTTT; CDR3aa: CASGGREAFF
v_gene: TRBV5-4; j_gene: TRBJ2-4; len: 15; abundance: .; d_gene: .; CDR3nt: TGTGCCAGCAGCTCTACGACAGGAGCCAAAAACATTCAGTACTTC; CDR3aa: CASSSTTGAKNIQYF
v_gene: TRBV2; j_gene: TRBJ1-5; len: 15; abundance: .; d_gene: TRBD1; CDR3nt: TGTGCCAGCAACCGACGGACAGGGGGAAATCAGCCCCAGCATTTT; CDR3aa: CASNRRTGGNQPQHF
v_gene: TRBV30; j_gene: TRBJ2-1; len: 14; abundance: .; d_gene: TRBD2; CDR3nt: TGTGCCTGGAGTGCTAGCGGGAGGGCCAATGAGCAGTTCTTC; CDR3aa: CAWSASGRANEQFF
v_gene: TRBV25-1; j_gene: TRBJ2-2; len: 14; abundance: .; d_gene: .; CDR3nt: TGTGCCAGCGGCCTGGACGGAGGAAGTAGGGAGCTGTTTTTT; CDR3aa: CASGLDGGSRELFF
v_gene: TRBV5-4; j_gene: TRBJ2-2; len: 14; abundance: .; d_gene: .; CDR3nt: TGTGCCAGCAGCAACCGGACTGCTCCCGGGGAGCTGTTTTTT; CDR3aa: CASSNRTAPGELFF
v_gene: TRBV7-2; j_gene: TRBJ2-2; len: 14; abundance: .; d_gene: .; CDR3nt: TGTGCCAGCAGCCCGAATTTAGACCCCGGGGAGCTGTTTTTT; CDR3aa: CASSPNLDPGELFF
v_gene: TRBV7-9; j_gene: TRBJ1-1; len: 13; abundance: .; d_gene: .; CDR3nt: TGTGCCAGCAGCTCCCAGGCCGAAGCTGAAGCTTTCTTT; CDR3aa: CASSSQAEAEAFF
v_gene: TRBV13; j_gene: TRBJ1-3; len: 16; abundance: .; d_gene: TRBD1; CDR3nt: TGTGCCAGCAGCTCGAGGACAGGGTGGGCTGGAAACACCATATATTTT; CDR3aa: CASSSRTGWAGNTIYF
v_gene: TRBV13; j_gene: TRBJ2-7; len: 14; abundance: .; d_gene: .; CDR3nt: TGTGCCAGTACGTACGGGGCGGGAAAGGACGAGCAGTACTTC; CDR3aa: CASTYGAGKDEQYF
v_gene: TRBV2; j_gene: TRBJ1-2; len: 14; abundance: .; d_gene: TRBD1; CDR3nt: TGTGCCTCTCCGTTGGGACAGGGGGCCTATGGCTACACCTTC; CDR3aa: CASPLGQGAYGYTF
v_gene: TRBV24-1; j_gene: TRBJ1-5; len: 16; abundance: .; d_gene: .; CDR3nt: TGTGCCACCAGTGTGGGAACAGGATCTAGCAATCAGCCCCAGCATTTT; CDR3aa: CATSVGTGSSNQPQHF
v_gene: TRBV14; j_gene: TRBJ2-1; len: 12; abundance: .; d_gene: .; CDR3nt: TGTGCCAGCAGTCCCGGACGCAGCGGGCAGTTCTTC; CDR3aa: CASSPGRSGQFF
v_gene: TRBV3-1/TRBV3-2; j_gene: TRBJ1-1; len: 15; abundance: .; d_gene: .; CDR3nt: TGTGCCAGCAGCCAAGACGGGCCGTTGAACACTGAAGCTTTCTTT; CDR3aa: CASSQDGPLNTEAFF
v_gene: TRBV7-9; j_gene: TRBJ1-3; len: 14; abundance: .; d_gene: .; CDR3nt: TGTGCCAGCAGCTTTAAGAGCTCTGGAAACACCATATATTTT; CDR3aa: CASSFKSSGNTIYF
v_gene: TRBV28; j_gene: TRBJ1-6; len: 17; abundance: .; d_gene: .; CDR3nt: TGTGCCAGCAGTTTACGCGGCAGCGCCTTTTATAATTCACCCCTCCACTTT; CDR3aa: CASSLRGSAFYNSPLHF